This T cell receptor (beta chain) was captured in a study of PD-1 blockade in classical Hodgkin lymphoma. General study results and limits: Repertoire difference causes, possibly disease activity or prior therapy, remain undefined. Exclusion covered patients beginning nivolumab under 1 year post-ASCT. With CD4+ cells, TCR diversity rose significantly by C4D1, but not with CD8+ cells.

The CDR3 contains 18 residues. Germline V CDR1 and CDR2: SEHNR, FQNEAQ (reference sequence). V lost 2 bases and J 0 bases, leaving 19 bases between the germline ends. A word on this clone: Its antigen is as yet unknown.

The assay was immunoSEQ multiplex PCR, and TCRdb's table has in-frame clones only and misses some. This table has roughly 61,000 clones, over 75% appearing once. Exposure to brentuximab vedotin varied, and each patient had relapsed following autologous stem cell transplantation. The source was peripheral blood mononuclear cells (PBMCs), collected at baseline. The chain links TRBV7-9 to TRBJ1-1; D is unresolved. The receptor's source is a human donor with classical Hodgkin lymphoma. The CDR3 DNA is TGTGCCAGCAGCTTATACGAGGCCGGCAGGCGGATGAACACTGAAGCTTTCTTT. As protein: CASSLYEAGRRMNTEAFF.